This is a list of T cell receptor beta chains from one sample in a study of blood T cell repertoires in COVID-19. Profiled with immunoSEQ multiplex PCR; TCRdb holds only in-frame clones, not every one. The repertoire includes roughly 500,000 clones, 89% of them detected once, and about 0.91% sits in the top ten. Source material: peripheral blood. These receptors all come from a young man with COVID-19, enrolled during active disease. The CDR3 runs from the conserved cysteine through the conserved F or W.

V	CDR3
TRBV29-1	CSARTGAPTSAYEQYF
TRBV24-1	CATSGYSSSYNEQFF
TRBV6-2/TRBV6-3	CASSYSAFGGPTNTGELFF
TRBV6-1	CASSEALGTYQETQYF
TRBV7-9	CASSSPHGGSEQYF
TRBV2	CASSAGAETDTQYF
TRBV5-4	CASSLFGEKLFF
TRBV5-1	CASSLTGPSTDTQYF
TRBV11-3	CASSLDSPGGETQYF
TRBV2	CASSRQNSNQPQHF
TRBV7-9	CASSSGHRPTGYPTGELFF
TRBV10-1	CASSEAGGQDTQYF
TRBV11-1	CASRRDRGRGGELFF
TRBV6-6	CASSNQGANQPQHF
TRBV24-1	CATRGVFNEQFF
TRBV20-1	CSARGGGEQYF